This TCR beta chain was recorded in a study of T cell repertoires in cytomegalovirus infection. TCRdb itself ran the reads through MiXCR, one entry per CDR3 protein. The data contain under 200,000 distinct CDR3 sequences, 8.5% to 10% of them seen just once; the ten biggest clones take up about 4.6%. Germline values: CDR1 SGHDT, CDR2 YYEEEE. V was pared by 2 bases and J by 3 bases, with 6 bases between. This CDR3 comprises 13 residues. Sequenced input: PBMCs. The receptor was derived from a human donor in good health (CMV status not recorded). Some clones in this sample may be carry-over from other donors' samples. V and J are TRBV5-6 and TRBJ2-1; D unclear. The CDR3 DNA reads TGTGCCAGCAGCTTCACACTCTACAATGAGCAGTTCTTC. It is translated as CASSFTLYNEQFF.